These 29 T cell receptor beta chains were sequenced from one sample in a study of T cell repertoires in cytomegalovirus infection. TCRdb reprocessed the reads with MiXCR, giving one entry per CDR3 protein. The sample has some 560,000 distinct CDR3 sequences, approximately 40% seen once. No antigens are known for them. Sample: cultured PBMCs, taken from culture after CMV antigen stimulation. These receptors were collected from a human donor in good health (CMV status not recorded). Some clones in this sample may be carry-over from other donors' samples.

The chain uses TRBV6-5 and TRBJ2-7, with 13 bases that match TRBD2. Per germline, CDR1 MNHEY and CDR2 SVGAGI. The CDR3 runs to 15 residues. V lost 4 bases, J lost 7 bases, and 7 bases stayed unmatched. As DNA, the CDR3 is TGTGCCAGCAGTTCCCGACTAGCGGGAGGTTTTGAGCAGTACTTC. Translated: CASSSRLAGGFEQYF.

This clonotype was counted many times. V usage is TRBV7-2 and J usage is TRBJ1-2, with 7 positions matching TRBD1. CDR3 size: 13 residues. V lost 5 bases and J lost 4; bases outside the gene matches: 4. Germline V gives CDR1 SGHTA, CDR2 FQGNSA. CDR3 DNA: TGTGCCAGCAGCCCGACAGGGTCCTATGGCTACACCTTC. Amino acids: CASSPTGSYGYTF.

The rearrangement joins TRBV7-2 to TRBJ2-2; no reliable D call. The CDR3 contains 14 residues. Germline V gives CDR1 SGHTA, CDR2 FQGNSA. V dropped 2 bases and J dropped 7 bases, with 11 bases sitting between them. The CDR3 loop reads CASSLIPLGGELFF. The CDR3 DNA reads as TGTGCCAGCAGCTTAATCCCCCTTGGCGGGGAGCTGTTTTTT.

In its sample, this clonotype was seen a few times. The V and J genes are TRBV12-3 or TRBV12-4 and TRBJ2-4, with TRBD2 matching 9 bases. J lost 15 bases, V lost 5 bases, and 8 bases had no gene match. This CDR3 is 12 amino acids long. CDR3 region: CASSPLRGGLYF. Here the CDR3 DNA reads TGTGCCAGCAGTCCCTTGCGGGGGGGCTTGTACTTC.

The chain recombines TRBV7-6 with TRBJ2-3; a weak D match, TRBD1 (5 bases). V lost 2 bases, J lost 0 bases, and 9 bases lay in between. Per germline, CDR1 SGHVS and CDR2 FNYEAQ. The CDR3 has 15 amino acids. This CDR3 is CASSLNGASTDTQYF. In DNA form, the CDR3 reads TGTGCCAGCAGCTTAAATGGGGCGAGCACAGATACGCAGTATTTT.

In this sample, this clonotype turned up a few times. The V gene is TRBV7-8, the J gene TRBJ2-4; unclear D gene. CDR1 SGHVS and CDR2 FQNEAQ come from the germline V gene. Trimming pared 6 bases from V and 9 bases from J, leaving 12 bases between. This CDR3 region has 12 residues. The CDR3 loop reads CASSLNRAIQYF. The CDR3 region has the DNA TGTGCCAGCAGTCTTAACAGAGCCATTCAGTACTTC.

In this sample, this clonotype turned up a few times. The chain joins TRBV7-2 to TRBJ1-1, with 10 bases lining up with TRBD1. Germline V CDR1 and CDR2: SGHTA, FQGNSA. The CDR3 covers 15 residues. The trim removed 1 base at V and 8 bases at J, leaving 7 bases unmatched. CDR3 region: CASSLVRDRGGEAFF. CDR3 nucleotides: TGTGCCAGCAGCTTAGTCCGGGACAGGGGCGGGGAAGCTTTCTTT.

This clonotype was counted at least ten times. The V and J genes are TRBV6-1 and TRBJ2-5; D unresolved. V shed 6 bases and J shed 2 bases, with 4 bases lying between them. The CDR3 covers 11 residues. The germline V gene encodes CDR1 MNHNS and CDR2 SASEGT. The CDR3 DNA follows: TGTGCCAGCAGCAAACAAGAGACCCAGTACTTC. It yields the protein CASSKQETQYF.

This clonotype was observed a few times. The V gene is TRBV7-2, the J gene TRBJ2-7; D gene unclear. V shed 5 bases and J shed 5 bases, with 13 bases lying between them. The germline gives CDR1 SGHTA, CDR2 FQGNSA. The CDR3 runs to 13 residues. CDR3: CASSRSGANEQYF. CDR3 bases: TGTGCCAGCAGCAGGTCTGGCGCGAACGAGCAGTACTTC.

DNA of the CDR3: TGTGCCAGTATTCGATTTCCAGACAGGGGGCTCGCTGAAGCTTTCTTT. It yields the protein CASIRFPDRGLAEAFF. The chain is built from TRBV19 and TRBJ1-1, with 10 positions matching TRBD1. The ends lost 7 bases at V and 6 bases at J; junction bases unmatched: 14. Looked up from germline, CDR1 is LNHDA and CDR2 is SQIVND (reference sequence). This CDR3 is 16 amino acids long.

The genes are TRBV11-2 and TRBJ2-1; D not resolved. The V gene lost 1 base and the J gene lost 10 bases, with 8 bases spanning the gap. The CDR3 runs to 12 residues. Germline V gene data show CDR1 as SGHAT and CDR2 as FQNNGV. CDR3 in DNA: TGTGCCAGCAGCTTAGGGCATTACGAGCAGTTCTTC. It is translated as CASSLGHYEQFF. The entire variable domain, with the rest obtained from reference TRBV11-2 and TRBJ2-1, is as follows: EAGVAQSPRYKIIEKRQSVAFWCNPISGHATLYWYQQILGQGPKLLIQFQNNGVVDDSQLPKDRFSAERLKGVDSTLKIQPAKLEDSAVYLCASSLGHYEQFFGPGTRLTVL.

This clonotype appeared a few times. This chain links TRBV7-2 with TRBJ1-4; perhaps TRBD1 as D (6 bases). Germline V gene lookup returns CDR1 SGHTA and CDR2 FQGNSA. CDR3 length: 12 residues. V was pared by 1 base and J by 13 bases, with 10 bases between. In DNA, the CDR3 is TGTGCCAGCAGCTTAGACGGGGGGCGACTGTTTTTT. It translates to CASSLDGGRLFF.

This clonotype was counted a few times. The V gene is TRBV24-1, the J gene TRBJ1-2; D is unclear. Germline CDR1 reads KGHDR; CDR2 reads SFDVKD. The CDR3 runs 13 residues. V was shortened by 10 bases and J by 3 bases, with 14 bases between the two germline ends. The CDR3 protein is CATPLPPDYGYTF. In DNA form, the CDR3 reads TGTGCCACTCCCTTGCCGCCAGACTATGGCTACACCTTC.

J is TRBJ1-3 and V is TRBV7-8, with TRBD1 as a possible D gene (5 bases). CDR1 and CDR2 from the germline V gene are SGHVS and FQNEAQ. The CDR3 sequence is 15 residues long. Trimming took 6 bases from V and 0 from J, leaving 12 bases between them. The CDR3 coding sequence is TGTGCCAGCAGTGAAAGGGGCCCCTCTGGAAACACCATATATTTT. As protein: CASSERGPSGNTIYF.

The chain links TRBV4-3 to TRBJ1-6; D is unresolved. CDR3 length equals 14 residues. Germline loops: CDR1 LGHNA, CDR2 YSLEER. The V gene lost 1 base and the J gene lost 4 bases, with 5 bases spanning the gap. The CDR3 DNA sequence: TGCGCCAGCAGCCAAGTACTGTATAATTCACCCCTCCACTTT. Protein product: CASSQVLYNSPLHF.

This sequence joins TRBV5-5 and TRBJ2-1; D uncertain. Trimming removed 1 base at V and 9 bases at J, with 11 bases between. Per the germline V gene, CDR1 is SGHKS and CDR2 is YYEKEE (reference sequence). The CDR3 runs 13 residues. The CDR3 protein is CASSLSTYGEQFF. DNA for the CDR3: TGTGCCAGCAGCTTGTCGACTTACGGTGAGCAGTTCTTC.

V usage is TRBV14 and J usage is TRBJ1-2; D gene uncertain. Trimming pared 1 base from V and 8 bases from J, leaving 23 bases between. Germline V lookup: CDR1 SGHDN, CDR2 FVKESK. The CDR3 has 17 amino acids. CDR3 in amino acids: CASSQGGRPAPLLGYTF. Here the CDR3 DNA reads TGTGCCAGCAGCCAAGGAGGCAGGCCAGCACCTCTCCTAGGCTACACCTTC.

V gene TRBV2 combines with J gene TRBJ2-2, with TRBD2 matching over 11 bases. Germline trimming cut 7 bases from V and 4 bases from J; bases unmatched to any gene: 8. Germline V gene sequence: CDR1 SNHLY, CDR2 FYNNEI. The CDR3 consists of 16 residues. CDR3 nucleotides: TGTGCCAGCATTTCACTAGCGGGAGCGAGCACCGGGGAGCTGTTTTTT. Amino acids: CASISLAGASTGELFF. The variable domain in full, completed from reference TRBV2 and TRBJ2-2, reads EPEVTQTPSHQVTQMGQEVILRCVPISNHLYFYWYRQILGQKVEFLVSFYNNEISEKSEIFDDQFSVERPDGSNFTLKIRSTKLEDSAMYFCASISLAGASTGELFFGEGSRLTVL.

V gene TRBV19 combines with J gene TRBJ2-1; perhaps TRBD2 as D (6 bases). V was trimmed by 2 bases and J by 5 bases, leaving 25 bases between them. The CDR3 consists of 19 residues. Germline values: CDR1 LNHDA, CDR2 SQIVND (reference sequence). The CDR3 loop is CASSITPGGWQRVHNEQFF. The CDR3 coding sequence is TGTGCCAGTAGTATAACCCCCGGGGGATGGCAGCGGGTCCACAATGAGCAGTTCTTC.

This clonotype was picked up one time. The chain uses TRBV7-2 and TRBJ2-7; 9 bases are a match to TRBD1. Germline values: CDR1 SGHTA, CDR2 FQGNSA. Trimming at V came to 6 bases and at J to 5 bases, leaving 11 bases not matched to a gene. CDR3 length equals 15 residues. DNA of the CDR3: TGTGCCAGCAGTCCTGGACAGGGGAAATTGGACGAGCAGTACTTC. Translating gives CASSPGQGKLDEQYF.

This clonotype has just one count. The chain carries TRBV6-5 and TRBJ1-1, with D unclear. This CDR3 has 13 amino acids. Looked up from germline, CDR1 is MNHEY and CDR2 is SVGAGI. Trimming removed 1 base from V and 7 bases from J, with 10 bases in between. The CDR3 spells CASSYLDRSEAFF. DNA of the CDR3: TGTGCCAGCAGTTACTTGGATCGAAGTGAAGCTTTCTTT.

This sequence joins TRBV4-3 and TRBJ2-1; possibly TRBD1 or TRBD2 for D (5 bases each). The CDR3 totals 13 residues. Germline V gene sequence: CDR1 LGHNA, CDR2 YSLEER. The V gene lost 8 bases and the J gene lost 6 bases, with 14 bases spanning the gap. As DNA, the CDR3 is TGCGCCAGCGGGGCGGGTTTAGGCAATGAGCAGTTCTTC. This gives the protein CASGAGLGNEQFF.

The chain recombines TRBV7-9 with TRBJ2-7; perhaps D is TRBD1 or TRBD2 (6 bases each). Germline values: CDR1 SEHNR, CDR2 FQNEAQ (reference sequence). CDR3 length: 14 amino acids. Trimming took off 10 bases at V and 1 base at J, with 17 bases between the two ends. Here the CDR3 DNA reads TGTGCCACCGGGGGCGGGGAGAAATCCTACGAGCAGTACTTC. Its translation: CATGGGEKSYEQYF.

The DNA of the CDR3 is TGCGCCAGCAGTGATCCCCCCTGGAATAGCAATCAGCCCCAGCATTTT. As protein: CASSDPPWNSNQPQHF. V usage is TRBV10-1 and J usage is TRBJ1-5; D gene uncertain. The V gene's germline CDR1 is WNHNN and CDR2 SYGVQD (reference sequence). The length of the CDR3 is 16 residues. Trimming stripped 3 bases from V and 0 bases from J, with 12 bases between.

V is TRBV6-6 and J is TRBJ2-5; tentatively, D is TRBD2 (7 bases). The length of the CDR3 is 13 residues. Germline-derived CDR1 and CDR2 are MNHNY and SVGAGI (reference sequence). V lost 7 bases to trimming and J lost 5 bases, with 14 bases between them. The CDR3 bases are TGTGCCAGCAACGCGGGGGCGGGGGAGACCCAGTACTTC. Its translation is CASNAGAGETQYF.

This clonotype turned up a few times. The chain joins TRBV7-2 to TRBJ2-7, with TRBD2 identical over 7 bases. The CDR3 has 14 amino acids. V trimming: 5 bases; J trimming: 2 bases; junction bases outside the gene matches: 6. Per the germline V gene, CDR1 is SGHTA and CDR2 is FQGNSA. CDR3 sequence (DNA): TGTGCCAGCAGCCACCGACTAGCTACCTACGAGCAGTACTTC. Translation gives CASSHRLATYEQYF.

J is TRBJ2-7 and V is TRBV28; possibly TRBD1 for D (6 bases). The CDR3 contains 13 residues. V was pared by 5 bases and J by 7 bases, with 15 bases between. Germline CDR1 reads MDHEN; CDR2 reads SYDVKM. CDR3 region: CASSTQGLWEQYF. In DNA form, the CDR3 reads TGTGCCAGCAGTACCCAGGGGTTGTGGGAGCAGTACTTC.

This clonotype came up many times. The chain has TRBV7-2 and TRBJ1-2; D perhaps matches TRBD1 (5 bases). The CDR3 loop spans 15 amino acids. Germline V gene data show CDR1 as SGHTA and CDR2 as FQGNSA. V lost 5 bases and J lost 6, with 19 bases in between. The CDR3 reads CASSPGRVTSHGYTF. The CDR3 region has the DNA TGTGCCAGCAGCCCGGGACGGGTTACTAGCCATGGCTACACCTTC.

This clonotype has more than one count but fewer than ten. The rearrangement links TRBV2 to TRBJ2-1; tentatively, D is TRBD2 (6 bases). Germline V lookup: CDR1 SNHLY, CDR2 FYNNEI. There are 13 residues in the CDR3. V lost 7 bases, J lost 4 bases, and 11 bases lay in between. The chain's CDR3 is CASISSGYNEQFF. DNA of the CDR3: TGTGCCAGCATCAGTAGCGGTTACAATGAGCAGTTCTTC.